This T cell receptor beta chain was recorded in a study of T cell responses to AZD1222 COVID-19 vaccine. General study findings and limits: White British people made up most donors, females outnumbered males, and clonal diversity was possibly underestimated.

Remarks on this clone: The target antigen is unknown.

Data came from immunoSEQ multiplex PCR; TCRdb stores just in-frame clones and leaves some out. The table lists 100,000 to 120,000 clones, roughly 88% of them singletons. CDR3 length equals 13 residues. V shed 3 bases and J shed 4 bases, with 7 bases lying between them. CDR1 is SGHVS, CDR2 FNYEAQ, per germline. The V call is TRBV7-6, the J call TRBJ2-1; no definite D call. The input for sequencing was peripheral blood, taken on day 0 of AZD1222 vaccination. The receptor comes from an adult in good health. The CDR3 bases are TGTGCCAGCAGCTTCAGTGGGTACAATGAGCAGTTCTTC. Its protein product is CASSFSGYNEQFF.